Below, 13 T cell receptor beta chains from the same sample are listed, as sequenced in a study of control samples from healthy donors and cancer patients. The protocol was immunoSEQ multiplex PCR, while the TCRdb copy is restricted to in-frame clones and leaves out a portion. The profile covers some 120,000 clones, with 70% to 90% appearing a single time and over 2% taken by the ten largest. Material: blood. The receptor set was obtained from a woman between 65 and 79 years old in good health.

The chain joins TRBV9 to TRBJ2-1; TRBD2 might be the D (7 bases). The V gene's germline CDR1 is SGDLS and CDR2 YYNGEE. This CDR3 is built from 14 residues. Trimming left V 3 bases short and J 7 bases short, with 14 bases between. The CDR3 protein is CASSARGPGNEQFF. The DNA for the CDR3 is TGTGCCAGCAGCGCGCGGGGGCCCGGGAATGAGCAGTTCTTC.

The genes are TRBV5-1 and TRBJ1-2; 11 bases are shared with TRBD1. V shed 4 bases and J 5 bases; nucleotides not matched to a gene: 4. This CDR3 has 14 residues. CDR1 is SGHRS, CDR2 YFSETQ, per germline. The CDR3 region is CASSTDRGLYGYTF. CDR3 coding DNA: TGCGCCAGCAGCACGGACAGGGGGCTGTATGGCTACACCTTC.

This rearrangement joins TRBV9 to TRBJ2-1; 9 positions agree with TRBD2. This CDR3 region has 16 residues. From germline, CDR1 is SGDLS and CDR2 YYNGEE. With 0 bases clipped from V and 8 bases from J, the junction kept 9 bases outside the gene matches. CDR3 coding DNA: TGTGCCAGCAGCGTAGTGGGTAGCGGGGGCTGGGATGAGCAGTTCTTC. Amino acids: CASSVVGSGGWDEQFF.

This chain uses TRBV9 with TRBJ2-7; tentatively, D is TRBD1 (5 bases). The ends were cut back, 2 bases at V and 0 bases at J, with 15 bases in the middle. The germline V gene encodes CDR1 SGDLS and CDR2 YYNGEE. This CDR3 contains 16 residues. Here the CDR3 DNA reads TGTGCCAGCAGCGTGACCGACAGATCGAGCTCCTACGAGCAGTACTTC. Its translation is CASSVTDRSSSYEQYF.

J is TRBJ2-2 and V is TRBV14, with 8 bases lining up with TRBD1. The CDR3 is made up of 16 amino acids. Germline V lookup: CDR1 SGHDN, CDR2 FVKESK. Trimming at V came to 4 bases and at J to 4 bases, leaving 8 bases not matched to a gene. CDR3 in amino acids: CASSPGQGRITGELFF. The CDR3 DNA is TGTGCCAGCAGCCCCGGACAGGGTCGAATCACCGGGGAGCTGTTTTTT.

This sequence joins TRBV18 and TRBJ1-2; no clear D. CDR3 length: 14 residues. Trimming removed 5 bases at V and 8 bases at J, with 18 bases between. Germline V gives CDR1 KGHSH, CDR2 LQKENI. The CDR3 sequence: CASSSGLAAGGYTF. The CDR3 DNA reads as TGTGCCAGCTCATCGGGTCTCGCCGCGGGAGGCTACACCTTC.

This clone came up a few times. This chain uses TRBV6-5 with TRBJ2-2; D unclear. The CDR3 length is 12 residues. Germline lookup yields CDR1 MNHEY and CDR2 SVGAGI. V lost 2 bases and J lost 7, with 5 bases in between. The CDR3 spells CASSYPGGELFF. As DNA, the CDR3 is TGTGCCAGCAGTTACCCCGGCGGGGAGCTGTTTTTT.

This clone has only one observation. The same CDR3 is also encoded by other DNA sequences in this sample. The J gene is TRBJ2-5, the V gene TRBV5-6; unclear D gene. This CDR3 region has 11 residues. The V and J ends lost 1 base and 4 bases respectively, with 2 bases between them. Per germline, CDR1 SGHDT and CDR2 YYEEEE. The CDR3 DNA is TGTGCCAGCAGCTTGAGAGAGACCCAGTACTTC. Its translation: CASSLRETQYF.

This clone has a single count. CDR3 sequence reads: CASSRLDTQYF. As DNA, the CDR3 is TGTGCCAGCAGCCGCCTGGATACGCAGTATTTT. This sequence joins TRBV7-9 and TRBJ2-3; no definite D call. The CDR3 is 11 residues long. Trimming left V 5 bases short and J 6 bases short, with 6 bases between. Germline CDR1 SEHNR, CDR2 FQNEAQ (reference sequence).

This chain links TRBV6-5 with TRBJ2-3; D tentatively reads TRBD1 or TRBD2 (5 bases each). Germline assignment: CDR1 MNHEY and CDR2 SVGAGI. The CDR3 has 14 residues. V gave up 5 bases and J gave up 3 bases, with 12 bases separating them. CDR3 bases: TGTGCCAGCAGTCTGGGACCGGAGACAGATACGCAGTATTTT. It codes for CASSLGPETDTQYF.

V is TRBV29-1 and J is TRBJ1-1, with TRBD1 matching 9 bases. Germline values: CDR1 SQVTM, CDR2 ANQGSEA. V was clipped by 6 bases and J by 5 bases; unmatched bases: 7. This CDR3 is built from 13 residues. The DNA of the CDR3 is TGCAGCGTCGCCGGGACAGGGATGACTGAAGCTTTCTTT. Its protein product is CSVAGTGMTEAFF. Drawing the rest from reference TRBV29-1 and TRBJ1-1, the complete variable domain is SAVISQKPSRDICQRGTSLTIQCQVDSQVTMMFWYRQQPGQSLTLIATANQGSEATYESGFVIDKFPISRPNLTFSTLTVSNMSPEDSSIYLCSVAGTGMTEAFFGQGTRLTVV.

V and J are TRBV7-9 and TRBJ1-1; the match to TRBD1 covers 9 bases. With V trimmed by 3 bases and J by 6 bases, 5 bases remained unmatched. Germline-derived CDR1 and CDR2 are SEHNR and FQNEAQ (reference sequence). CDR3 size: 14 residues. CDR3 region: CASSLGQGSAEAFF. In DNA form, the CDR3 reads TGTGCCAGCAGCTTGGGACAGGGCTCCGCTGAAGCTTTCTTT.

The V call is TRBV27, the J call TRBJ1-1; 7 bases agree with TRBD1. Germline-derived CDR1 and CDR2 are MNHEY and SMNVEV (reference sequence). The CDR3 sequence is 14 residues long. V lost 3 bases to trimming and J lost 4 bases; unmatched junction nucleotides: 5. The CDR3 DNA follows: TGTGCCAGCAGTTTTTTGCAGGGGGTCACTGAAGCTTTCTTT. Protein product: CASSFLQGVTEAFF.